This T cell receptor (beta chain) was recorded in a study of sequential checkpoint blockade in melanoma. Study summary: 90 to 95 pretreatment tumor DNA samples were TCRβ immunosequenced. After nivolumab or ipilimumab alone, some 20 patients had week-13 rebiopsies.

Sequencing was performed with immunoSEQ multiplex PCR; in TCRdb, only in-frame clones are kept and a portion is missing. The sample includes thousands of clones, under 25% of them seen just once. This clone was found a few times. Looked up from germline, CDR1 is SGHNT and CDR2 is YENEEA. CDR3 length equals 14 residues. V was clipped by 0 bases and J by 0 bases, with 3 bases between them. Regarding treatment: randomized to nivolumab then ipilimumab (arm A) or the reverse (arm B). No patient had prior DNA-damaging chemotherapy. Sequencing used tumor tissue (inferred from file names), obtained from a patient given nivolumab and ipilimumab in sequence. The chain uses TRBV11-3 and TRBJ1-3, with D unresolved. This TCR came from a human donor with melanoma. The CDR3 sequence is CASSLDGSGNTIYF. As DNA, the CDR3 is TGTGCCAGCAGCTTAGACGGCTCTGGAAACACCATATATTTT.